Reported below is one T cell receptor (beta chain). This sample is part of a study of blood T cell repertoires in COVID-19. Looking at the study overall: Spain, Italy and the United States supplied samples that represented acute and convalescent COVID-19.

Germline V CDR1 and CDR2: MGHRA, YSYEKL. The CDR3 runs to 16 residues. V was trimmed by 0 bases and J by 4 bases, leaving 16 bases between them. The data were produced by immunoSEQ multiplex PCR, yet TCRdb's version contains in-frame clones alone and is incomplete. The sample holds 70,000 to 95,000 clones, over 85% seen once. The sequenced sample consisted of peripheral blood. The rearrangement uses TRBV4-1 and TRBJ2-7; maybe TRBD2 (6 bases). This clonotype originated in a man aged 45 to 65 with acute or convalescent COVID-19. This CDR3 reads CASSQDVAVSRYEQYF. The CDR3 DNA sequence: TGCGCCAGCAGCCAAGATGTAGCGGTTTCGAGGTACGAGCAGTACTTC.